This TCR beta chain comes out of a study of blood T cell repertoires in COVID-19. About the study: Both acute and convalescent COVID-19 samples were obtained from the United States, Italy and Spain. Nucleic acid was either cDNA or gDNA, and it came from T cells, B-cell-depleted T cells, or PBMCs.

In the original processing: From reference gene primer amplification, estimates of nucleated cell counts were derived. Only in-frame clones appear in the TCRdb table, and some are missing; sequencing was by immunoSEQ multiplex PCR. That table supplies the V and J calls and clone size; D and trimming were determined from the DNA. The sample holds around 230,000 clones, approximately 83% seen once. V was clipped by 5 bases and J by 5 bases; unmatched bases: 11. Germline V CDR1 and CDR2: SGHTA, FQGTGA. The length of the CDR3 is 16 residues. This rearrangement joins TRBV7-3 to TRBJ1-1, with TRBD1 matching over 10 bases. The receptor's source is a woman over 75 with acute or convalescent COVID-19. Specimen: peripheral blood. CDR3 DNA: TGTGCCAGCAGCCTTGGGGACAGGGGCTCGGGTACTGAAGCTTTCTTT. It translates to CASSLGDRGSGTEAFF.